The clone carrying this T cell receptor (beta chain) occurred a few times. V was trimmed by 5 bases and J by 1 base, leaving 9 bases between them. The CDR3 is 13 amino acids. CDR1 is SGHNT and CDR2 is YYREEE in the germline V gene (reference sequence). These data belong to a study of cytomegalovirus exposure and HLA in healthy donors. The data were produced by immunoSEQ multiplex PCR, yet TCRdb's version contains in-frame clones alone and is incomplete. This table holds about 360,000 clones, 75% to 90% found once. The sequence came from a woman younger than 30 in good health and CMV-seronegative. V usage is TRBV5-4 and J usage is TRBJ1-1; D is unresolved. The sequencing sample was made of PBMCs. The chain's CDR3 is CASSERWNTEAFF. The CDR3 DNA follows: TGTGCCAGCAGTGAGCGGTGGAACACTGAAGCTTTCTTT. Based on the CDR3 plus reference TRBV5-4 and TRBJ1-1, the full variable domain is ETGVTQSPTHLIKTRGQQVTLRCSSQSGHNTVSWYQQALGQGPQFIFQYYREEENGRGNFPPRFSGLQFPNYSSELNVNALELDDSALYLCASSERWNTEAFFGQGTRLTVV.